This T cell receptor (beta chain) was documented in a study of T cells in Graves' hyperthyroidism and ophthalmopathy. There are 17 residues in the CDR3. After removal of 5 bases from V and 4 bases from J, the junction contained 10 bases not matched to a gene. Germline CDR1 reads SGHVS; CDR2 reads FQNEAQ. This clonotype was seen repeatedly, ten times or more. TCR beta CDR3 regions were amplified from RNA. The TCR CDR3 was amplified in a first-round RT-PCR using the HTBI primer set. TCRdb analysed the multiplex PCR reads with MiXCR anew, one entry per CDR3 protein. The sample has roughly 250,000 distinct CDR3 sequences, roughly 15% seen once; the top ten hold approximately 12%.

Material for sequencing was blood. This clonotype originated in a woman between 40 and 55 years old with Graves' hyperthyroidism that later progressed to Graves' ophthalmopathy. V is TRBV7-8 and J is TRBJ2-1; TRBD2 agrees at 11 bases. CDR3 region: CASSPKTGTSGYNEQFF. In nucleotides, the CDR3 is TGTGCCAGCAGCCCTAAGACCGGGACTAGCGGATACAATGAGCAGTTCTTC.